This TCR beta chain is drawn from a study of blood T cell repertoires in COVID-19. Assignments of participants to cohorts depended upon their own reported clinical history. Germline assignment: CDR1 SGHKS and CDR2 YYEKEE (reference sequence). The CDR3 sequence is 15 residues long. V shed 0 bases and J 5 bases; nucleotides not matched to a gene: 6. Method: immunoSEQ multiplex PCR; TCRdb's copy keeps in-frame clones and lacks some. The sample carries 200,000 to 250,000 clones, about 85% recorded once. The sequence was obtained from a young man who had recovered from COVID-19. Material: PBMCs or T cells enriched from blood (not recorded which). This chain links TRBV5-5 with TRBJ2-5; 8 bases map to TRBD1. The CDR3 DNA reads TGTGCCAGCAGCTTGGGACCAGGGGGCTTGGAGACCCAGTACTTC. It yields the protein CASSLGPGGLETQYF.